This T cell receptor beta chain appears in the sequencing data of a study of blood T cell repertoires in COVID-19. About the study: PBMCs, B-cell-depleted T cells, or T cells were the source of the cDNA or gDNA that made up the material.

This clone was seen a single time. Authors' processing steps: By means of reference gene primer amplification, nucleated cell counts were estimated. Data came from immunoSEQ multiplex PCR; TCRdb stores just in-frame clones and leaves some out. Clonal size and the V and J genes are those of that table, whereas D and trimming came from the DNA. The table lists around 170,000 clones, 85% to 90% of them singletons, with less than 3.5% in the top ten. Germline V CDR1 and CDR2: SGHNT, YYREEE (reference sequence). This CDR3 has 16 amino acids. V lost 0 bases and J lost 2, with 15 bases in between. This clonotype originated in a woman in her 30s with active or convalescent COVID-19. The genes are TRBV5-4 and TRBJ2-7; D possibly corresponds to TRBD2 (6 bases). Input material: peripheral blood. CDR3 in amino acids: CASSLEIGGATYEQYF. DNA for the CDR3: TGTGCCAGCAGCTTGGAGATCGGAGGGGCGACCTACGAGCAGTACTTC.